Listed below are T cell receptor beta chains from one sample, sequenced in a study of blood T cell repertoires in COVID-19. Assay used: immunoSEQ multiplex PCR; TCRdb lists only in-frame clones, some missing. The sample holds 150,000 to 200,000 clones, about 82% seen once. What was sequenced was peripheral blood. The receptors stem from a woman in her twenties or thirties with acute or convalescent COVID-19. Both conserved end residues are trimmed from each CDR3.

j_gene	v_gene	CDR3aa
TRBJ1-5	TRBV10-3	AISEGGDLRTQH
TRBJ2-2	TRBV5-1	ASSSGQRWTGELF
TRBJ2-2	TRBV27	ASSLLLAGGPSTGELF
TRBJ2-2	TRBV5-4	ASSLGLAGGSTGELF
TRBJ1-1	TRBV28	ASILPGGSEAF
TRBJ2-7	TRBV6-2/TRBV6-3	ASTPPYGTGVYEQY
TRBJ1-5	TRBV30	AWSPDYGDHQPQH
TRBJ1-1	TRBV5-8	ASSLQGNTEAF
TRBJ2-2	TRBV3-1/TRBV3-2	ASSPPSGRVTGELF
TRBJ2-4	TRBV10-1	ASPGTSGRAANIQY
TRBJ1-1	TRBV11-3	ASSFRRDTEAF
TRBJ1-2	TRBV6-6	ASRPGTGGKDYT
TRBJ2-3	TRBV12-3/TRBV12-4	ASVAGGADTQY
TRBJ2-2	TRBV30	AWSVLNTGELF
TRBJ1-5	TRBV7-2	ASSLSSNQPQH
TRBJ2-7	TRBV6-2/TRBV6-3	ASSSLAGSAYEQY
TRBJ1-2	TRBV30	AWTARTGGRYGYT
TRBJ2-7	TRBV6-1	ASSEQGARYEQY
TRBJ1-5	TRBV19	ASSIDPLTVVSNQPQH
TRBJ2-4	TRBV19	ASSIQGDRAKNIQY
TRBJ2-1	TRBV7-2	ASSLQGFYNEQF
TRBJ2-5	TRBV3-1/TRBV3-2	ASSQEDREEQETQY
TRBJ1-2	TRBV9	ASSPFGRGNYGYT
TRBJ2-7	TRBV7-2	ASSRMDTNYEQY
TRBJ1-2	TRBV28	ASSTRTAPHYGYT
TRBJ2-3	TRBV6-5	ASQQGTTTY
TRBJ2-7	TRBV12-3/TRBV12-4	ASSRGLVWEQY
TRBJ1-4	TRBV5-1	ASSPRGGQGPNEKLF
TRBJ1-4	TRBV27	ASSTDSSRPIPEKLF
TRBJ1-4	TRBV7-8	ASSLVQASREKLF
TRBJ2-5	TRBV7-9	ASTPGGAETQY
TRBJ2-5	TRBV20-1	SANNQETQY
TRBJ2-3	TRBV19	ASSMSASGASDTQY
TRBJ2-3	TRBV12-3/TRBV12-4	ASSYGGTDTQY
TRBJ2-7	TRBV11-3	ASSSSGAYEQY
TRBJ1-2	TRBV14	ASSQGLAPPT
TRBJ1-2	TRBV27	ASSHLRDRRQLTSGYT
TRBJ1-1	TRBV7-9	ASSLNSSTTEAF
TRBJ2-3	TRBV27	ASSRPSGSGADTQY
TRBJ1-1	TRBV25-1	ASSAGTAWNTEAF
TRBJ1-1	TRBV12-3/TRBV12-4	ASSLIRGREAF
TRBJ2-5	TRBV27	ASSQLATPETQY
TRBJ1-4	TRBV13	ASSLWTGRDEKLF
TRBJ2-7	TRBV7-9	ASSARDISYEQY
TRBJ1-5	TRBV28	ASSLGGPSNQPQH
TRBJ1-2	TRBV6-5	ASRLQGEGYT
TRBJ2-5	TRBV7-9	ASSLALDRARETQY
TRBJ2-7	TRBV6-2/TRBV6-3	ASSWAGSTYEQY
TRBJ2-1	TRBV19	ASSIFPGRTGGGNEQF
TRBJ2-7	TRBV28	ASSLLDRPSYEQY
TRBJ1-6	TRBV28	ASSQIAPGQGPSPLH
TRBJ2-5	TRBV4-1	ASSQDLAGYQETQY
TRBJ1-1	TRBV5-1	ASSRGQGNTEAF